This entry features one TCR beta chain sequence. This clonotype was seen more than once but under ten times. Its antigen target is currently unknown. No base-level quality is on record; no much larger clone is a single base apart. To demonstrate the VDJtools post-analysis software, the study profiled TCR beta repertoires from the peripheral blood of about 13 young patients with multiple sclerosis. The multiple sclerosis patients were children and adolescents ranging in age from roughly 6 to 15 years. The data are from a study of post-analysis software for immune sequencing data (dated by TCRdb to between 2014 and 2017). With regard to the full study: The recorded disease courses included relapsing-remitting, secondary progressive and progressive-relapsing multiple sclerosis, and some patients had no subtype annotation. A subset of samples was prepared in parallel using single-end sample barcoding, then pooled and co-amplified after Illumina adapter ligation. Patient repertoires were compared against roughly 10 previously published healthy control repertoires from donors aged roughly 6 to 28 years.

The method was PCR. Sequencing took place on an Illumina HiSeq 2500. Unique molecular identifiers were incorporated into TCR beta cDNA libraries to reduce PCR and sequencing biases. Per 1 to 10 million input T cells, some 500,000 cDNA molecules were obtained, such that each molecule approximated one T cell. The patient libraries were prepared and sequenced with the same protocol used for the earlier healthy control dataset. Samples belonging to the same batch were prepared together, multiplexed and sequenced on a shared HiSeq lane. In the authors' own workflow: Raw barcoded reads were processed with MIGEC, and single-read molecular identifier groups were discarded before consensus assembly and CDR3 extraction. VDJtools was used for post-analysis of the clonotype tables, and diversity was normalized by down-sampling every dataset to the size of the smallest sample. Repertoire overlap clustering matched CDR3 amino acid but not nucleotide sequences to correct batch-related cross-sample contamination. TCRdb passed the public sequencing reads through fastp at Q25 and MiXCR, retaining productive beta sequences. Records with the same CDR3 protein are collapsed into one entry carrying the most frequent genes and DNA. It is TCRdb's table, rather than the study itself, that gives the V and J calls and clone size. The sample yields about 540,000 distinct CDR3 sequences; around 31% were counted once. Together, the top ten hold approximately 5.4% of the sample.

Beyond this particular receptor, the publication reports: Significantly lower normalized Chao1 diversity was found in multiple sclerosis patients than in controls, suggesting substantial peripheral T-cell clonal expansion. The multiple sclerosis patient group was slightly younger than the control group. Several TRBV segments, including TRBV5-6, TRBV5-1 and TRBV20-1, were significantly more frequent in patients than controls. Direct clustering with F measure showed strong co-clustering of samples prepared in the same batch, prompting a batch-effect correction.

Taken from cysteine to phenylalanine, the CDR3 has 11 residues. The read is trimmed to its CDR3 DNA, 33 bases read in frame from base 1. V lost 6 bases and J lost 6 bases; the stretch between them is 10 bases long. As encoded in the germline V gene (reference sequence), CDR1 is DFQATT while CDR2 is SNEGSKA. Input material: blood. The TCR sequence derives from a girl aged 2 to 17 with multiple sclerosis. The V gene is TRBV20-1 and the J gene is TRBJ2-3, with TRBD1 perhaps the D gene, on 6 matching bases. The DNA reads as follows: TGCAGTGCCCCCACAGGGGATACGCAGTATTTT. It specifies CSAPTGDTQYF.